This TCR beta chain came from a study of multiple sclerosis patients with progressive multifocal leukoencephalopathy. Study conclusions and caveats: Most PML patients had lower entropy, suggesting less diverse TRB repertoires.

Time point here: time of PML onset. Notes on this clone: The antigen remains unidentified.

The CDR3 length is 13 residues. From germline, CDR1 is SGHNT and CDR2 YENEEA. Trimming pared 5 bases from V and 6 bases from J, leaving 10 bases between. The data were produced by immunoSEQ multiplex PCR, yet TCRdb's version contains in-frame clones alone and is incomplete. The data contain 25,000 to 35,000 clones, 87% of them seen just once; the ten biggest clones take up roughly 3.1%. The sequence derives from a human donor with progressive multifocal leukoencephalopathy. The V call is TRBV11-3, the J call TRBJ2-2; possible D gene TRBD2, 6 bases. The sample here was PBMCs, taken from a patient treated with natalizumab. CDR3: CASSPGGAGELFF. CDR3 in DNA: TGTGCCAGCAGCCCAGGCGGGGCCGGGGAGCTGTTTTTT.